This T cell receptor beta chain was identified in a study of blood T cells in healthy people across ages. The overall study: Template switching captured about one barcoded beta molecule per two T cells. Study-level findings and limits: Per million T cells, TCR beta diversity dropped about linearly as age rose. Considered underestimates were the diversity estimates obtained from one million T cells. Unsorted PBMCs blocked a conclusive comparison of naive and antigen-experienced cells.

V was trimmed by 4 bases and J by 5 bases, leaving 6 bases between them. From germline, CDR1 is MDHEN and CDR2 SYDVKM. The CDR3 extends over 11 amino acids. The use of a sample-barcoded 5' primer and a J-beta primer mix characterized a second PCR of roughly 6 to 11 cycles. TCRdb used MiXCR to reprocess the 5' RACE reads, holding one entry per CDR3 protein. The data contain 890,000 or so distinct CDR3 sequences, under 80% of them seen just once; the ten biggest clones take up around a quarter. With regard to this clonotype: No antigen is known for it.

The V call is TRBV28, the J call TRBJ2-7; D ambiguous. This clonotype originated in a man aged 25 to 40 in good health. The sample taken for sequencing was blood. The CDR3: CASSSSDEQYF. The CDR3 DNA reads as TGTGCCAGCAGTTCTTCCGACGAGCAGTACTTC. The full variable domain, with the rest looked up from reference TRBV28 and TRBJ2-7, is DVKVTQSSRYLVKRTGEKVFLECVQDMDHENMFWYRQDPGLGLRLIYFSYDVKMKEKGDIPEGYSVSREKKERFSLILESASTNQTSMYLCASSSSDEQYFGPGTRLTVT.